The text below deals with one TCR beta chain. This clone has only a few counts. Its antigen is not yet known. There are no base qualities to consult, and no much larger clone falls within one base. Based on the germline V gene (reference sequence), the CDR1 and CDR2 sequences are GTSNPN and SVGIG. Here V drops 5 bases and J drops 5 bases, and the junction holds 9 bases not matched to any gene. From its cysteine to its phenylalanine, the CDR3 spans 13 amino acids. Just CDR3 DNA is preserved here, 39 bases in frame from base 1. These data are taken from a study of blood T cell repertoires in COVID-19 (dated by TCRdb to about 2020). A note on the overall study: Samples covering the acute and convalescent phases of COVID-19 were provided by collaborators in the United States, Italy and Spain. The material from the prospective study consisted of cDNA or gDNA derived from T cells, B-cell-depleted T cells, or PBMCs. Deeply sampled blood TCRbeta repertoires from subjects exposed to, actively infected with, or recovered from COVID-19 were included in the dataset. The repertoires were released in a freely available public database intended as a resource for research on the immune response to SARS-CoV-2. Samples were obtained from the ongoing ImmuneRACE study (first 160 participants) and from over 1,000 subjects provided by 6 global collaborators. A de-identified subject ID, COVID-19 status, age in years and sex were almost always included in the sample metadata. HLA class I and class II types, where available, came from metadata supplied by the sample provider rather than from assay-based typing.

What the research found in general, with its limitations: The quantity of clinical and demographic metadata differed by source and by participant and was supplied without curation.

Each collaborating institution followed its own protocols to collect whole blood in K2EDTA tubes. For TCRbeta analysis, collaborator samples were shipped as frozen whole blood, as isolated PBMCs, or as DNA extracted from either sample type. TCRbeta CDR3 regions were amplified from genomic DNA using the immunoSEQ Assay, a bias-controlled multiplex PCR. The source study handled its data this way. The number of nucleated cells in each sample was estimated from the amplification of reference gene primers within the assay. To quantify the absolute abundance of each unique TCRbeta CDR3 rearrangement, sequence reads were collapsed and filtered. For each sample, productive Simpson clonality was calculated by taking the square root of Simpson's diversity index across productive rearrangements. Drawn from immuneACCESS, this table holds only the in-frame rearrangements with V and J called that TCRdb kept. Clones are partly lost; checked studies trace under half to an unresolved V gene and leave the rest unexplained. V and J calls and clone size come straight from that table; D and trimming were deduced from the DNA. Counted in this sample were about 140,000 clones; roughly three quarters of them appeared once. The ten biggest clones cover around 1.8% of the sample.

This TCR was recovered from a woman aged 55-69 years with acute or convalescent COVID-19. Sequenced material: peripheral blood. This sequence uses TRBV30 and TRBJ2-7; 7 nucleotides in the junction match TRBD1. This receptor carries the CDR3 CAWGTGVGNEQYF. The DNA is TGTGCCTGGGGAACAGGGGTTGGGAACGAGCAGTACTTC.